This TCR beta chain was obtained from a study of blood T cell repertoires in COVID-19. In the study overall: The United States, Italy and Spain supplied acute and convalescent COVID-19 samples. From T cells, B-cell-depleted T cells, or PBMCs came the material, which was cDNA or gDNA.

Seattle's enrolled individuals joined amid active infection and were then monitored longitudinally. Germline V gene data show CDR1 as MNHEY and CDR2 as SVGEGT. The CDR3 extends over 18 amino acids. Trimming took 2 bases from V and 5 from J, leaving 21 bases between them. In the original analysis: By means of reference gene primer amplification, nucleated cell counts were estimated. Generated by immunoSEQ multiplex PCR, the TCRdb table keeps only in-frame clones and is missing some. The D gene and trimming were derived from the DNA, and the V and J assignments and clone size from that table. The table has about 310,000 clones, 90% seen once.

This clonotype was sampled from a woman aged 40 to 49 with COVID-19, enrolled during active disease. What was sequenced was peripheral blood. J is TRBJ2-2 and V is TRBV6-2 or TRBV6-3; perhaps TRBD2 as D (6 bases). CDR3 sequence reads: CASSYPLRRTMGTGELFF. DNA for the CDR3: TGTGCCAGCAGTTACCCTCTTAGACGGACTATGGGAACCGGGGAGCTGTTTTTT.